What follows describes a single T cell receptor (beta chain). The data were produced by immunoSEQ multiplex PCR, yet TCRdb's version contains in-frame clones alone and is incomplete. Of tens of thousands of clones in the sample, around four fifths were seen once. The data were obtained in a study of a mutant IDH1 vaccine in newly diagnosed glioma. Study in general: An approximately 62% male, 37.5% female split and a mean age of approximately 40 years characterized treated patients. Therapy received beforehand was radiotherapy, temozolomide, or both, with most patients given both.

The CDR3 is 13 amino acids. Germline-derived CDR1 and CDR2 are MDHEN and SYDVKM. V lost 10 bases and J 0 bases, leaving 13 bases between the germline ends. Noted time point: baseline, week 1 (first vaccination visit). Treatment reported: pre-vaccination baseline after standard-of-care therapy. The V call is TRBV28, the J call TRBJ2-7, with D possibly matching TRBD2 (6 bases). The sequence derives from a woman aged 45-65 years with glioma. Here the sequenced sample was PBMCs, taken from a glioma patient treated with radiotherapy, temozolomide or both. Here the CDR3 reads CATVRGGSYEQYF. The CDR3 region has the DNA TGTGCCACCGTCCGGGGAGGCTCCTACGAGCAGTACTTC.